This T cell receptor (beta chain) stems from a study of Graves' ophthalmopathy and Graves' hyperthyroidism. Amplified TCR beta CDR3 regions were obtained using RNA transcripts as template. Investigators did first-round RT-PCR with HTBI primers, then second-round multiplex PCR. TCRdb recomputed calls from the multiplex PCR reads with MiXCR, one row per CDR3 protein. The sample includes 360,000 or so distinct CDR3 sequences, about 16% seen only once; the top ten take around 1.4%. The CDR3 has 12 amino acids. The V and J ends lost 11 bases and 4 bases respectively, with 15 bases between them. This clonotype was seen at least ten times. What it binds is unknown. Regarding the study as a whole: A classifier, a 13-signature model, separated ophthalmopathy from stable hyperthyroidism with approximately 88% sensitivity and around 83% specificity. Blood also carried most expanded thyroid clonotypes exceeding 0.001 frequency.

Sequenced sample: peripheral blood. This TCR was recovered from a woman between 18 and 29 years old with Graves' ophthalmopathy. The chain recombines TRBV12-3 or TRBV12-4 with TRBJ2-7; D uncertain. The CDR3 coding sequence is TGTGCCTCGGGTGGCAGTCCGTACGAGCAGTACTTC. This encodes CASGGSPYEQYF.